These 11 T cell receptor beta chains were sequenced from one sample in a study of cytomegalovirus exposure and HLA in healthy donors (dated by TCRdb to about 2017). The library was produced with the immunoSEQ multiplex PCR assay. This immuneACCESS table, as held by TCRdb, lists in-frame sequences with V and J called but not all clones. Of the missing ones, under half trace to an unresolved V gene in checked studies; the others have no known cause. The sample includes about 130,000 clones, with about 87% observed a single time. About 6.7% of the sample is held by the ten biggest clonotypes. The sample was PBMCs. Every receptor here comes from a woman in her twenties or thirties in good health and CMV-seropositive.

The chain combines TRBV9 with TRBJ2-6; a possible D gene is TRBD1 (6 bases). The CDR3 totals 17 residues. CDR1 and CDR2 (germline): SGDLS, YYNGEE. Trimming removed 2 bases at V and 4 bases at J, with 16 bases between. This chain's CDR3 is CASSVGDRSDGANVLTF. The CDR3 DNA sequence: TGTGCCAGCAGCGTTGGTGACAGGTCGGACGGGGCCAACGTCCTGACTTTC.

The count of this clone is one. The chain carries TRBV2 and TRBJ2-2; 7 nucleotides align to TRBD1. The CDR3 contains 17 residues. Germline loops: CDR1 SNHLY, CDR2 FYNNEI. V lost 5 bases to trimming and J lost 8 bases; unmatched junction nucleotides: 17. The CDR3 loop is CASSPLGIDRAGGELFF. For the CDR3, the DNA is TGTGCCAGCAGTCCTTTGGGGATCGACAGGGCTGGGGGGGAGCTGTTTTTT.

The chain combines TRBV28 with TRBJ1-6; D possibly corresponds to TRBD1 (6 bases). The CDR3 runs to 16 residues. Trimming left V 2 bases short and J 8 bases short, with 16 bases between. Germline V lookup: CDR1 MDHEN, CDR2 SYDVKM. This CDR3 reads CASSLVGQAGDSPLHF. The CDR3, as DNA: TGTGCCAGCAGTTTAGTGGGGCAGGCAGGGGATTCACCCCTCCACTTT.

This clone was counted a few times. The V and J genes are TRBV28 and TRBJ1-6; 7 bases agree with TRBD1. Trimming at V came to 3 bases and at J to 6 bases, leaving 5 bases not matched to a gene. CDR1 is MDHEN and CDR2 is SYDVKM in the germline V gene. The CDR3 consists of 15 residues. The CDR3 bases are TGTGCCAGCAGTTTGCGCACAGGGGCTAATTCACCCCTCCACTTT. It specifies CASSLRTGANSPLHF.

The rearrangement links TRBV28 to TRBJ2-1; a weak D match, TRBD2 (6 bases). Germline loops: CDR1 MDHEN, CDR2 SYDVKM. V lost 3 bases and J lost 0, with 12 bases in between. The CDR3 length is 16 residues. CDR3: CASSLDGGSSYNEQFF. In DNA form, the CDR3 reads TGTGCCAGCAGTTTGGACGGGGGAAGCTCCTACAATGAGCAGTTCTTC.

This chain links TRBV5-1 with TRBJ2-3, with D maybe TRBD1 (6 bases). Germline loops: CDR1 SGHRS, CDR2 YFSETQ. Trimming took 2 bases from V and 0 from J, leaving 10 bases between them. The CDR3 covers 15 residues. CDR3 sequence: CASSLRQASTDTQYF. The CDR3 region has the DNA TGCGCCAGCAGCTTACGACAGGCTAGCACAGATACGCAGTATTTT. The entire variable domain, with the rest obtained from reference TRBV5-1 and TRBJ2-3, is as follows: KAGVTQTPRYLIKTRGQQVTLSCSPISGHRSVSWYQQTPGQGLQFLFEYFSETQRNKGNFPGRFSGRQFSNSRSEMNVSTLELGDSALYLCASSLRQASTDTQYFGPGTRLTVL.

The CDR3 DNA sequence: TGCGCCAGCAGTATAGTTCGGACCGGGGAGCTGTTTTTT. Translated: CASSIVRTGELFF. The chain has TRBV10-1 and TRBJ2-2; D not certain. The CDR3 is made up of 13 amino acids. V was clipped by 5 bases and J by 5 bases, with 9 bases between them. Germline assignment: CDR1 WNHNN and CDR2 SYGVQD (reference sequence).

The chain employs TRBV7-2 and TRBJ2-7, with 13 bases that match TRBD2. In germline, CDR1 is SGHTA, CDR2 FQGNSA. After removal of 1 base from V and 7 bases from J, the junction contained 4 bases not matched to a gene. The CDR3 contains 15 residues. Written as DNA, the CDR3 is TGTGCCAGCAGCTTAGGGACTAGCGGGGGTCGGGAGCAGTACTTC. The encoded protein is CASSLGTSGGREQYF.

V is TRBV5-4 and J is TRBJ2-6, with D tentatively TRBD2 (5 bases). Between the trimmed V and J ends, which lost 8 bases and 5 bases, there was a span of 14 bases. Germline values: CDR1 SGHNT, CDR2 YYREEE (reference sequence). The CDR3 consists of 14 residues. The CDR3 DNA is TGTGCCAGTCATCGGGGTGCCCGGGCCAACGTCCTGACTTTC. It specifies CASHRGARANVLTF.

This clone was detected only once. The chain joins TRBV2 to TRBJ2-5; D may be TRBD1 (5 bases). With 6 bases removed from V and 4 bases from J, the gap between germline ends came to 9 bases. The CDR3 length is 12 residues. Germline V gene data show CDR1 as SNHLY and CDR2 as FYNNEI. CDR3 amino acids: CASRDTGETQYF. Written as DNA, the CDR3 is TGTGCCAGCAGGGACACCGGAGAGACCCAGTACTTC.

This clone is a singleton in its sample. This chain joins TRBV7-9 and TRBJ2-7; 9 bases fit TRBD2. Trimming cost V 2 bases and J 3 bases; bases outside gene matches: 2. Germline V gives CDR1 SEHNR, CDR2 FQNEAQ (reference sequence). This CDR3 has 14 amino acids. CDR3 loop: CASSLLAGSYEQYF. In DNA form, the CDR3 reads TGTGCCAGCAGCTTACTAGCGGGGAGCTACGAGCAGTACTTC.